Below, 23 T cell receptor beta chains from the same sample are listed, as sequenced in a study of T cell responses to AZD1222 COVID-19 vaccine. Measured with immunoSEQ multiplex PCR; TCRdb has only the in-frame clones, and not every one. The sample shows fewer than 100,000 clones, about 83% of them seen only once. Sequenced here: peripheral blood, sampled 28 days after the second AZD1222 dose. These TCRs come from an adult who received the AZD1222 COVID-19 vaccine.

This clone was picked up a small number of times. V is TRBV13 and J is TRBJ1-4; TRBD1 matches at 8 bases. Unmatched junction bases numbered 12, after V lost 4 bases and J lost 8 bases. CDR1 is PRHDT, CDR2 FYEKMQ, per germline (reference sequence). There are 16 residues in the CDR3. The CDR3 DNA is TGTGCCAGCAGCTCAATAAGGACAGGGCAGGGAGAAAAACTGTTTTTT. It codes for CASSSIRTGQGEKLFF.

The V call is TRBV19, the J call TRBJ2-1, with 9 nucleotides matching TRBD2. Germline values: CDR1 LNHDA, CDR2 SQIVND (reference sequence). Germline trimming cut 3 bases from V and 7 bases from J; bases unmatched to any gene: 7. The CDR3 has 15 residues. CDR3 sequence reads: CASSIRGGAGNEQFF. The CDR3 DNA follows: TGTGCCAGTAGTATTCGCGGGGGGGCCGGTAATGAGCAGTTCTTC.

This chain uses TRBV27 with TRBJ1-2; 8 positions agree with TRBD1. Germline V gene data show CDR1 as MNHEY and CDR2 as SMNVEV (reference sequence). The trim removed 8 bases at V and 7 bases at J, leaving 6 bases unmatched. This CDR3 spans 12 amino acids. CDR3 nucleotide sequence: TGTGCCAGCGGACAGGGCTTCGGTGGCTACACCTTC. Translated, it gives CASGQGFGGYTF.

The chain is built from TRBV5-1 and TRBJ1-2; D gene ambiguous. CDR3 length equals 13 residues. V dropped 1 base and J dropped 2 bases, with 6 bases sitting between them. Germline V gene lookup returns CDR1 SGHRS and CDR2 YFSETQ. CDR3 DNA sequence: TGCGCCAGCAGCTTGCTCCGGAACTATGGCTACACCTTC. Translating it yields CASSLLRNYGYTF.

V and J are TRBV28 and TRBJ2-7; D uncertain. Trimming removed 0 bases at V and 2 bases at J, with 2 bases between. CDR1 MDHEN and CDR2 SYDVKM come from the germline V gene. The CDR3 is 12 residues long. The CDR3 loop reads CASSLWAYEQYF. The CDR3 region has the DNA TGTGCCAGCAGTTTATGGGCCTACGAGCAGTACTTC.

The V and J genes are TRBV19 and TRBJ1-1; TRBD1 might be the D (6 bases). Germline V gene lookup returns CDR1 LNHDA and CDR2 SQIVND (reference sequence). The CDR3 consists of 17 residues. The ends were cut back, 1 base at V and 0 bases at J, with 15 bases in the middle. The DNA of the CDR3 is TGTGCCAGTAGTATAGGGGGGGCAGAGCTCATGAACACTGAAGCTTTCTTT. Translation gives CASSIGGAELMNTEAFF.

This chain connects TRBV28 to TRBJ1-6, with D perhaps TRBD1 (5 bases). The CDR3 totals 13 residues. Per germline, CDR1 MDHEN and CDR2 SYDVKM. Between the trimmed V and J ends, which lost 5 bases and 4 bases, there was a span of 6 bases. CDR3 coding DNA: TGTGCCAGCAGTCCAGGGTATAATTCACCCCTCCACTTT. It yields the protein CASSPGYNSPLHF. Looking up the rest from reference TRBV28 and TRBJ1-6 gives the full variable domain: DVKVTQSSRYLVKRTGEKVFLECVQDMDHENMFWYRQDPGLGLRLIYFSYDVKMKEKGDIPEGYSVSREKKERFSLILESASTNQTSMYLCASSPGYNSPLHFGNGTRLTVT.

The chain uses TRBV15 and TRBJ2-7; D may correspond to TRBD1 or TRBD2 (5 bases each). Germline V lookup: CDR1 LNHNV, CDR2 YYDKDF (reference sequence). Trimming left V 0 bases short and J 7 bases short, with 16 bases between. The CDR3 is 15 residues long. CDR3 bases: TGTGCCACCAGCAGAGACCGGGACGGATCTGGAGAGCAGTACTTC. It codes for CATSRDRDGSGEQYF.

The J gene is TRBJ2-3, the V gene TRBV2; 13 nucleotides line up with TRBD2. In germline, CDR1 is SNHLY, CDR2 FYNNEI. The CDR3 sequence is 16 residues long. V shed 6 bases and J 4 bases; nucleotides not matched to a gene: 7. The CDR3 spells CASSGDGLAGADTQYF. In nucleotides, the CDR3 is TGTGCCAGCAGCGGGGACGGACTAGCGGGGGCAGATACGCAGTATTTT. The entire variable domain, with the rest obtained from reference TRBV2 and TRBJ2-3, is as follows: EPEVTQTPSHQVTQMGQEVILRCVPISNHLYFYWYRQILGQKVEFLVSFYNNEISEKSEIFDDQFSVERPDGSNFTLKIRSTKLEDSAMYFCASSGDGLAGADTQYFGPGTRLTVL.

CDR3 nucleotides: TGTGCCAGCGGGCAGGGGGTTCAAGAGACCCAGTACTTC. Amino acid sequence: CASGQGVQETQYF. The chain links TRBV6-5 to TRBJ2-5, with 7 bases matching TRBD1. CDR1 and CDR2 from the germline V gene are MNHEY and SVGAGI. The CDR3 extends over 13 amino acids. The V and J ends lost 8 bases and 2 bases, in that order; junction bases with no gene match: 5.

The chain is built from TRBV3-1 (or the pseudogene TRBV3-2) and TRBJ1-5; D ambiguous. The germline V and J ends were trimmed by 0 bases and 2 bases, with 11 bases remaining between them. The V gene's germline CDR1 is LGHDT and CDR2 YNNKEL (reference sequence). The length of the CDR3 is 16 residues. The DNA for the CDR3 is TGTGCCAGCAGCCAAGATGAGGGTTCGGGCAATCAGCCCCAGCATTTT. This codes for CASSQDEGSGNQPQHF.

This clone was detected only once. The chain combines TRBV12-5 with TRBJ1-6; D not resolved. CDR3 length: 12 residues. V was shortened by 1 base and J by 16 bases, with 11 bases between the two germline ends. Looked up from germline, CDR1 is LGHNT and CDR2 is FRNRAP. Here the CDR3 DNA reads TGTGCTAGTGGTTTGGGGGCAGGCCCGCTCCACTTT. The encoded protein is CASGLGAGPLHF.

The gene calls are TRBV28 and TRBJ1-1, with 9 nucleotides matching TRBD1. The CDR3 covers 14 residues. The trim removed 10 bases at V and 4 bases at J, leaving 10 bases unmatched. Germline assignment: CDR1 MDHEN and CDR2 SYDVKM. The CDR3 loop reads CATVDRGFFTEAFF. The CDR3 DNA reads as TGTGCCACCGTGGACAGGGGATTTTTCACTGAAGCTTTCTTT.

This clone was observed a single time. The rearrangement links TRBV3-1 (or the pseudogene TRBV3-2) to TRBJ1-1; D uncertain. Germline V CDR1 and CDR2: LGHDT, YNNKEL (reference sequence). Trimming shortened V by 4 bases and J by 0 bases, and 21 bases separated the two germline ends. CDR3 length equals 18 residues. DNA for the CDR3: TGTGCCAGCAGCCCATTTCTGGGAAGAACCCCTCTGAACACTGAAGCTTTCTTT. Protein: CASSPFLGRTPLNTEAFF.

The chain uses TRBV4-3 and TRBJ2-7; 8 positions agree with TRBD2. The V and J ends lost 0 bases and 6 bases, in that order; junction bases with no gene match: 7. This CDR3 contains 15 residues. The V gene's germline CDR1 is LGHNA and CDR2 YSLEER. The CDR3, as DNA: TGCGCCAGCAGCCAAGATCACGGGGGGGCGGCCGAGCAGTACTTC. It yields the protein CASSQDHGGAAEQYF.

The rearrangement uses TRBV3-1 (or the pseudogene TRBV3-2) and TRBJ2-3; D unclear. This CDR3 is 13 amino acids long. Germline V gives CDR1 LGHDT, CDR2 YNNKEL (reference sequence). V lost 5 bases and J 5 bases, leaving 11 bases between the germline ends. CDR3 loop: CASSGPAGDTQYF. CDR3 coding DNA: TGTGCCAGCAGCGGACCGGCAGGAGATACGCAGTATTTT.

Here the CDR3 reads CASSQTQETQYF. The CDR3 DNA is TGTGCCAGCAGTCAGACCCAAGAGACCCAGTACTTC. The gene calls are TRBV6-2 or TRBV6-3 and TRBJ2-5; D gene uncertain. Germline V gene data show CDR1 as MNHEY and CDR2 as SVGEGT. V was pared by 5 bases and J by 1 base, with 5 bases between. The CDR3 length is 12 residues.

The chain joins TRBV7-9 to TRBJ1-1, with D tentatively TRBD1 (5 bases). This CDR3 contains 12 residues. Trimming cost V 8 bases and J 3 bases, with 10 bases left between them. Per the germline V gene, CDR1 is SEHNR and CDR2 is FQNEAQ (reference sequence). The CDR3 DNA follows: TGTGCCAGCGACGACAGATACACTGAAGCTTTCTTT. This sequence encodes CASDDRYTEAFF.

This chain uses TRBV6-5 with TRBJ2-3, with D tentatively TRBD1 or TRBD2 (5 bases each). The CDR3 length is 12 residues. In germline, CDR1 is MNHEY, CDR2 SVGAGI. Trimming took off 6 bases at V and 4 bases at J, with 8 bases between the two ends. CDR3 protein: CASRGTADTQYF. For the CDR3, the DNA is TGTGCCAGCAGGGGGACCGCAGATACGCAGTATTTT.

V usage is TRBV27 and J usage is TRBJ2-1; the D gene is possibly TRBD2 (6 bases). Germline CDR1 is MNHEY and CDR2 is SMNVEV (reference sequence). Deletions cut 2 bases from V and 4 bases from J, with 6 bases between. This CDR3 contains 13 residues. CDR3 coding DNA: TGTGCCAGCAGTTTAGGGAGGTACAATGAGCAGTTCTTC. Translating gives CASSLGRYNEQFF.

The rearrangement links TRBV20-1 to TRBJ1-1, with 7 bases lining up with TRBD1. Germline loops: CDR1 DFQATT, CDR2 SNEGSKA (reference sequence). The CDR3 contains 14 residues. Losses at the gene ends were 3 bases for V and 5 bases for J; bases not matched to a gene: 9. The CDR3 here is CSASQGVRRTEAFF. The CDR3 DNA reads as TGCAGTGCTAGTCAGGGGGTGAGGAGAACTGAAGCTTTCTTT.

CDR3 amino acids: CASSYSRWGRPSEQYF. Written as DNA, the CDR3 is TGTGCCAGCAGTTACTCGAGGTGGGGCCGCCCGAGCGAGCAGTACTTC. The rearrangement links TRBV6-5 to TRBJ2-7; a possible D gene is TRBD1 (5 bases). From germline, CDR1 is MNHEY and CDR2 SVGAGI. V dropped 0 bases and J dropped 6 bases, with 18 bases sitting between them. The CDR3 runs to 16 residues.

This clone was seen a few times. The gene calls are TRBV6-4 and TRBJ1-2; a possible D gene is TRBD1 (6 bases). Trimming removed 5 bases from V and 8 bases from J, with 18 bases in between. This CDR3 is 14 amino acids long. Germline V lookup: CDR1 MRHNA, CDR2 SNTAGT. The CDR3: CASSPALGAWGYTF. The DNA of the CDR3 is TGTGCCAGCAGTCCCGCGTTGGGGGCATGGGGCTACACCTTC.